This T cell receptor (beta chain) was obtained from a study of CD8+CD57+ T cells in acquired aplastic anemia. Overall study: Sorted cells (CD4+ and CD8+) yielded DNA amounts that averaged approximately 3.2 ug. Healthy CD8+ samples averaged about 11.0 million reads. Study outcomes and limitations: In common between the patients and the controls were around 30 CD8+ CDR3 sequences. In CD8+ cells, Simpson's diversity showed no significant difference between patients and controls.

Note on this clonotype: Its matching antigen is unknown.

Both TCR beta VDJ combination and CDR3 sequence profiling were carried out. Genomic DNA was the template for this profiling. TCRdb called the reads again in MiXCR, with one record for every CDR3 protein. The repertoire has roughly 190,000 distinct CDR3 sequences, approximately 50% of them found once; the top ten carry 15% to 20%. Sequenced sample: sorted CD4+, CD8+, or CD8+CD57+ T cells (not recorded which) from PBMCs. The clonotype originates from a human donor in good health, serving as a control.

The DNA of the CDR3 is TGCAGTGCTCAAAGACAGGGAGGGTATGGCTACACCTTC. The encoded protein is CSAQRQGGYGYTF. This chain uses TRBV20-1 with TRBJ1-2; 7 bases map to TRBD1. CDR1 DFQATT and CDR2 SNEGSKA come from the germline V gene (reference sequence). The CDR3 runs 13 residues. Trimming took 5 bases from V and 5 from J; bases not matched to a gene: 8.